These 10 T cell receptor beta chains were sequenced from one sample in a study of cytomegalovirus exposure and HLA in healthy donors. Use of 60 Vbeta and 13 Jbeta primers characterized the PCR. The table came from immunoSEQ multiplex PCR; TCRdb's copy has only in-frame clones and leaves some out. The table shows roughly 140,000 clones, with about 80% occurring only once. Source material: PBMCs. All receptors come from a male donor in good health and CMV-seronegative.

The count of this clone is one. The V gene is TRBV4-2, the J gene TRBJ1-2, with TRBD1 as a possible D gene (6 bases). In germline, CDR1 is LGHNA, CDR2 YNFKEQ. This CDR3 is built from 13 residues. Trimming stripped 5 bases from V and 4 bases from J, with 11 bases between. The CDR3, as DNA: TGTGCCAGCAGCTCCGCCAGGGGCTATGGCTACACCTTC. Amino acids: CASSSARGYGYTF.

The gene calls are TRBV19 and TRBJ2-7, with TRBD1 identical over 7 bases. Trimming took 5 bases from V and 2 from J; bases not matched to a gene: 6. This CDR3 has 14 amino acids. Germline CDR1 LNHDA, CDR2 SQIVND (reference sequence). CDR3 nucleotides: TGTGCCAGTAGTCCCCGGACAGGAACCTACGAGCAGTACTTC. Its protein product is CASSPRTGTYEQYF.

The chain links TRBV19 to TRBJ1-3; 9 bases map to TRBD1. Germline CDR1 LNHDA, CDR2 SQIVND (reference sequence). The CDR3 length is 13 residues. J lost 8 bases, V lost 5 bases, and 4 bases had no gene match. The CDR3 region has the DNA TGTGCCAGTAGTCCCGGGACAGGGTACACCATATATTTT. Residues: CASSPGTGYTIYF. Using reference TRBV19 and TRBJ1-3 for the parts outside the CDR3, the full variable domain is DGGITQSPKYLFRKEGQNVTLSCEQNLNHDAMYWYRQDPGQGLRLIYYSQIVNDFQKGDIAEGYSVSREKKESFPLTVTSAQKNPTAFYLCASSPGTGYTIYFGEGSWLTVV.

The rearrangement joins TRBV29-1 to TRBJ1-1, with D hard to call. The CDR3 totals 13 residues. Germline CDR1 and CDR2: SQVTM and ANQGSEA. V dropped 2 bases and J dropped 5 bases, with 12 bases sitting between them. For the CDR3, the DNA is TGCAGCGTTGAACCTTCCCTGTATACTGAAGCTTTCTTT. It yields the protein CSVEPSLYTEAFF.

The chain combines TRBV6-4 with TRBJ2-1; TRBD2 aligns across 9 bases. Trimming took 3 bases from V and 10 from J; bases not matched to a gene: 10. There are 15 residues in the CDR3. Germline CDR1 is MRHNA and CDR2 is SNTAGT. The DNA of the CDR3 is TGTGCCAGCAGTGAGACGACTAGCGGTGGTCGGGAGCAGTTCTTC. It codes for CASSETTSGGREQFF.

This clone was seen only a few times. The chain has TRBV5-1 and TRBJ2-1; the match to TRBD1 covers 8 bases. The germline V gene encodes CDR1 SGHRS and CDR2 YFSETQ. There are 15 residues in the CDR3. V trimming: 6 bases; J trimming: 5 bases; junction bases outside the gene matches: 10. CDR3 sequence reads: CASIRYRGANNEQFF. The CDR3 DNA follows: TGCGCCAGCATCCGCTACAGGGGGGCCAACAATGAGCAGTTCTTC.

This chain connects TRBV5-1 to TRBJ2-5, with TRBD1 as a possible D gene (6 bases). The CDR3 loop spans 13 amino acids. The germline V gene encodes CDR1 SGHRS and CDR2 YFSETQ. V lost 3 bases to trimming and J lost 4 bases, with 10 bases between them. In DNA form, the CDR3 reads TGCGCCAGCAGCTGGAGCAGGGGAGAGACCCAGTACTTC. This translates into CASSWSRGETQYF.

This clone was found once. The chain links TRBV15 to TRBJ2-1, with TRBD2 matching over 9 bases. This CDR3 region has 14 residues. Germline values: CDR1 LNHNV, CDR2 YYDKDF (reference sequence). J lost 5 bases, V lost 2 bases, and 1 base had no gene match. The CDR3 DNA follows: TGTGCCACCAGCAGAAGACTAGCGGACAATGAGCAGTTCTTC. Encoded protein: CATSRRLADNEQFF.

This chain joins TRBV27 and TRBJ1-1, with D unclear. Between the trimmed V and J ends, which lost 6 bases and 4 bases, there was a span of 15 bases. The germline CDR1 and CDR2 sequences are MNHEY and SMNVEV (reference sequence). This CDR3 region has 14 residues. The CDR3 region has the DNA TGTGCCAGCAGGCCTAGCTATGGAGGCACTGAAGCTTTCTTT. Translation: CASRPSYGGTEAFF.

The chain recombines TRBV7-9 with TRBJ2-3; TRBD2 matches 15 bases. The CDR3 runs 18 residues. Germline V gene data show CDR1 as SEHNR and CDR2 as FQNEAQ (reference sequence). V was pared by 7 bases and J by 0 bases, with 8 bases of the junction left unmatched. The CDR3 bases are TGTGCCAGCACCAGGACTAGCGGGGGGGCCGGGAGCACAGATACGCAGTATTTT. Translating it yields CASTRTSGGAGSTDTQYF.